These 9 T cell receptor beta chains share one sample of origin, sequenced in a study of blood T cell repertoires in COVID-19. Sequenced by immunoSEQ multiplex PCR; TCRdb stores in-frame clones only, minus some. Of more than 150,000 clones in the sample, 60% to 85% were seen once. Sequenced input: peripheral blood. These receptors came from a man aged 60-69 years with active or convalescent COVID-19.

The chain links TRBV27 to TRBJ1-6; D is perhaps TRBD1 (5 bases). With 1 base removed from V and 7 bases from J, the gap between germline ends came to 11 bases. The CDR3 runs 15 residues. CDR1 is MNHEY, CDR2 SMNVEV, per germline (reference sequence). Written as DNA, the CDR3 is TGTGCCAGCAGTTTATTGGGACGGGGGAATTCACCCCTCCACTTT. Translated: CASSLLGRGNSPLHF.

The chain recombines TRBV28 with TRBJ1-5, with D possibly being TRBD1 (5 bases). The germline V and J ends were trimmed by 7 bases and 1 base, with 17 bases remaining between them. This CDR3 region has 16 residues. CDR1 is MDHEN and CDR2 is SYDVKM in the germline V gene. CDR3 sequence reads: CASTPGRQGSNQPQHF. The CDR3 DNA reads as TGTGCCAGCACCCCAGGGAGGCAGGGAAGCAATCAGCCCCAGCATTTT.

This clone was counted only a few times. The chain joins TRBV7-9 to TRBJ1-3; D possibly corresponds to TRBD1 (5 bases). V lost 6 bases, J lost 3 bases, and 12 bases lay in between. CDR1 SEHNR and CDR2 FQNEAQ come from the germline V gene (reference sequence). The CDR3 is 14 residues long. In nucleotides, the CDR3 is TGTGCCAGCAGTCCTTCGGGGGATGGAAACACCATATATTTT. Translation gives CASSPSGDGNTIYF.

The genes are TRBV11-3 and TRBJ2-2, with 8 bases aligning to TRBD1. This CDR3 comprises 15 residues. V lost 5 bases and J lost 4; bases outside the gene matches: 6. The V gene's germline CDR1 is SGHNT and CDR2 YENEEA. CDR3 amino acids: CASSTQGASTGELFF. In nucleotides, the CDR3 is TGTGCCAGCAGCACCCAGGGGGCGAGCACCGGGGAGCTGTTTTTT.

This chain joins TRBV2 and TRBJ1-1; TRBD1 might be the D (6 bases). This CDR3 has 14 amino acids. Germline V lookup: CDR1 SNHLY, CDR2 FYNNEI. Trimming removed 1 base at V and 3 bases at J, with 9 bases between. The CDR3 DNA reads as TGTGCCAGCAGTGAAGAGGGGGTGGACACTGAAGCTTTCTTT. Protein: CASSEEGVDTEAFF.

The chain joins TRBV6-5 to TRBJ1-4; 9 bases agree with TRBD1. Per the germline V gene, CDR1 is MNHEY and CDR2 is SVGAGI. There are 14 residues in the CDR3. With 7 bases clipped from V and 8 bases from J, the junction kept 8 bases outside the gene matches. The CDR3 loop reads CASTSQGAREKLFF. The DNA for the CDR3 is TGTGCCAGCACCTCACAGGGGGCGCGGGAAAAACTGTTTTTT.

The chain joins TRBV28 to TRBJ2-5; tentative D call: TRBD1 (8 bases). This CDR3 region has 15 residues. V dropped 2 bases and J dropped 5 bases, with 15 bases sitting between them. Germline CDR1 MDHEN, CDR2 SYDVKM. CDR3 sequence: CASSLRTGRVETQYF. CDR3 sequence (DNA): TGTGCCAGCAGTTTAAGGACAGGGAGGGTGGAGACCCAGTACTTC.

This clone has only a few counts. The chain uses TRBV29-1 and TRBJ2-1, with 12 bases lining up with TRBD2. The CDR3 contains 14 residues. Germline loops: CDR1 SQVTM, CDR2 ANQGSEA. Trimming cost V 7 bases and J 9 bases; bases outside gene matches: 10. Here the CDR3 reads CSGGGLAGYGEQFF. The CDR3 DNA sequence: TGCAGCGGCGGCGGACTAGCGGGGTACGGTGAGCAGTTCTTC.

The gene calls are TRBV27 and TRBJ2-1, with a tentative D call TRBD2 (6 bases). Looked up from germline, CDR1 is MNHEY and CDR2 is SMNVEV (reference sequence). V was clipped by 5 bases and J by 3 bases, with 14 bases between them. The CDR3 sequence is 15 residues long. CDR3 sequence reads: CASSTRRENYNEQFF. CDR3 nucleotide sequence: TGTGCCAGCAGTACCCGGAGGGAGAACTACAATGAGCAGTTCTTC.